These 21 T cell receptor beta chains were sequenced from one sample in a study of blood T cell repertoires in COVID-19. TCRdb's table, derived via immunoSEQ multiplex PCR, lists solely in-frame clones and lacks some. The data show about 190,000 clones, about four fifths seen once. The source material was PBMCs or T cells enriched from blood (not recorded which). These receptors were obtained from a woman between 25 and 40 years old who had been exposed to COVID-19.

V gene TRBV19 combines with J gene TRBJ2-5, with 7 bases fitting TRBD1. The trim removed 1 base at V and 5 bases at J, leaving 7 bases unmatched. In germline, CDR1 is LNHDA, CDR2 SQIVND (reference sequence). The CDR3 sequence is 15 residues long. CDR3 DNA sequence: TGTGCCAGTAGTATAGTGACAGGGCTTGGGGAGACCCAGTACTTC. Its translation: CASSIVTGLGETQYF.

The chain combines TRBV19 with TRBJ1-1; TRBD1 agrees at 9 bases. V was pared by 5 bases and J by 1 base, with 8 bases of the junction left unmatched. CDR3 length: 16 amino acids. Germline CDR1 LNHDA, CDR2 SQIVND (reference sequence). DNA for the CDR3: TGTGCCAGTAGTGCCGGACAGGGGATCGGGAACACTGAAGCTTTCTTT. Translated, it gives CASSAGQGIGNTEAFF.

This chain joins TRBV7-2 and TRBJ2-7; perhaps TRBD2 as D (6 bases). Germline V lookup: CDR1 SGHTA, CDR2 FQGNSA. The CDR3 consists of 16 residues. V shed 1 base and J shed 3 bases, with 16 bases lying between them. The CDR3: CASSLVSAGRFYEQYF. The CDR3 region has the DNA TGTGCCAGCAGCTTAGTCTCGGCGGGGAGGTTCTACGAGCAGTACTTC.

The chain carries TRBV4-3 and TRBJ2-1; 9 bases line up with TRBD2. The junction had 10 bases not matched to a gene; V was cut back by 0 bases and J by 4 bases. The CDR3 runs to 18 residues. CDR1 is LGHNA and CDR2 is YSLEER in the germline V gene. In nucleotides, the CDR3 is TGCGCCAGCAGCCAAGATCTCGCGGGGGGGAGGGTATACAATGAGCAGTTCTTC. This sequence encodes CASSQDLAGGRVYNEQFF.

The V call is TRBV7-2, the J call TRBJ2-3, with 10 bases lining up with TRBD2. The CDR3 has 15 amino acids. Germline V CDR1 and CDR2: SGHTA, FQGNSA. The V gene end was trimmed by 3 bases and the J gene end by 6 bases; junction bases not matched to a gene: 6. The CDR3, as DNA: TGTGCCAGCAGCTTTAGCGGGGGGAGCCTGGATACGCAGTATTTT. It translates to CASSFSGGSLDTQYF.

J is TRBJ1-1 and V is TRBV5-6, with 8 bases identical to TRBD1. The CDR3 spans 15 residues. After removal of 4 bases from V and 5 bases from J, the junction contained 10 bases not matched to a gene. CDR1 SGHDT and CDR2 YYEEEE come from the germline V gene. CDR3 in amino acids: CASSEKWTGRTEAFF. In DNA, the CDR3 is TGTGCCAGCAGCGAGAAATGGACAGGGAGGACTGAAGCTTTCTTT.

The chain employs TRBV10-1 and TRBJ2-1; 11 bases map to TRBD2. J was trimmed by 4 bases and V by 5 bases; bases with no gene match: 4. CDR3 length: 15 residues. Germline V gives CDR1 WNHNN, CDR2 SYGVQD (reference sequence). The CDR3 region has the DNA TGCGCCAGCAGTCTCGGGACTAGCGGTTACAATGAGCAGTTCTTC. Protein product: CASSLGTSGYNEQFF.

V is TRBV12-5 and J is TRBJ2-2; 11 positions agree with TRBD2. Unmatched junction bases numbered 7, after V lost 7 bases and J lost 3 bases. CDR1 and CDR2 from the germline V gene are LGHNT and FRNRAP. This CDR3 contains 16 residues. The CDR3 protein is CASVVAGGTYTGELFF. DNA for the CDR3: TGTGCTAGTGTCGTAGCGGGGGGGACCTACACCGGGGAGCTGTTTTTT. Based on the CDR3 plus reference TRBV12-5 and TRBJ2-2, the full variable domain is DARVTQTPRHKVTEMGQEVTMRCQPILGHNTVFWYRQTMMQGLELLAYFRNRAPLDDSGMPKDRFSAEMPDATLATLKIQPSEPRDSAVYFCASVVAGGTYTGELFFGEGSRLTVL.

V usage is TRBV5-4 and J usage is TRBJ2-1; D is unresolved. Germline V gene data show CDR1 as SGHNT and CDR2 as YYREEE (reference sequence). CDR3 length: 14 amino acids. V was pared by 0 bases and J by 5 bases, with 9 bases between. CDR3 sequence (DNA): TGTGCCAGCAGCTTGGATGGCTTTAACAATGAGCAGTTCTTC. This codes for CASSLDGFNNEQFF.

The rearrangement joins TRBV18 to TRBJ1-1, with D perhaps TRBD1 (6 bases). This CDR3 region has 16 residues. Trimming took off 1 base at V and 0 bases at J, with 12 bases between the two ends. Germline-derived CDR1 and CDR2 are KGHSH and LQKENI. As DNA, the CDR3 is TGTGCCAGCTCACCACTTACAGGGATGATGAACACTGAAGCTTTCTTT. This sequence encodes CASSPLTGMMNTEAFF.

This clone was seen more than once but under ten times. This specimen includes other DNA sequences encoding the same CDR3. The rearrangement joins TRBV11-2 to TRBJ2-7; a possible D gene is TRBD1 (6 bases). Trimming took 7 bases from V and 4 from J, leaving 8 bases between them. This CDR3 comprises 11 residues. CDR1 and CDR2 (germline): SGHAT, FQNNGV. The CDR3 loop is CASTRGYEQYF. The CDR3 nucleotides read TGTGCCAGCACCAGGGGATACGAGCAGTACTTC.

This clone was counted a few times. The gene calls are TRBV3-1 (or the pseudogene TRBV3-2) and TRBJ2-7; D may be TRBD1 (6 bases). Trimming took 4 bases from V and 8 from J, leaving 18 bases between them. CDR1 and CDR2 from the germline V gene are LGHDT and YNNKEL (reference sequence). CDR3 length equals 14 residues. The CDR3 bases are TGTGCCAGCAGCCCCGGACAGATAGCTACGAAGCAGTACTTC. Encoded protein: CASSPGQIATKQYF.

The chain combines TRBV5-1 with TRBJ1-2; 8 bases are a match to TRBD1. V was clipped by 5 bases and J by 2 bases; unmatched bases: 5. Looked up from germline, CDR1 is SGHRS and CDR2 is YFSETQ. This CDR3 contains 14 residues. The CDR3 spells CASRTGADNYGYTF. The CDR3 region has the DNA TGCGCCAGCAGGACAGGGGCCGACAACTATGGCTACACCTTC.

The chain combines TRBV15 with TRBJ1-6; D perhaps matches TRBD1 (5 bases). Trimming cost V 0 bases and J 6 bases, with 6 bases left between them. The CDR3 contains 14 residues. The germline gives CDR1 LNHNV, CDR2 YYDKDF (reference sequence). This CDR3 is CATSRDRANSPLHF. The CDR3 bases are TGTGCCACCAGCAGAGACAGGGCTAATTCACCCCTCCACTTT.

This chain uses TRBV7-2 with TRBJ1-6, with 11 positions matching TRBD1. Trimming took 6 bases from V and 9 from J; bases not matched to a gene: 4. This CDR3 contains 14 residues. Per germline, CDR1 SGHTA and CDR2 FQGNSA. DNA for the CDR3: TGTGCCAGCAGGGCCGGGACAGGGGGTTCACCCCTCCACTTT. It translates to CASRAGTGGSPLHF.

The V and J genes are TRBV4-1 and TRBJ1-4, with 9 bases that match TRBD1. CDR3 length: 15 amino acids. In germline, CDR1 is MGHRA, CDR2 YSYEKL. V lost 4 bases, J lost 7 bases, and 7 bases stayed unmatched. Written as DNA, the CDR3 is TGCGCCAGCAGCCCGGTGACAGGGGGACTTGAAAAACTGTTTTTT. It specifies CASSPVTGGLEKLFF.

The V call is TRBV11-2, the J call TRBJ1-1; D uncertain. The CDR3 is 15 amino acids. Looked up from germline, CDR1 is SGHAT and CDR2 is FQNNGV. V shed 2 bases and J shed 2 bases, with 12 bases lying between them. The CDR3, as DNA: TGTGCCAGCAGCTTACCTGAGGGTCCAAACACTGAAGCTTTCTTT. This gives the protein CASSLPEGPNTEAFF.

The chain is built from TRBV5-5 and TRBJ1-4; D is perhaps TRBD1 (5 bases). The CDR3 spans 15 residues. The V end was cut by 1 base, the J end by 5 bases, with 12 bases between. The germline gives CDR1 SGHKS, CDR2 YYEKEE (reference sequence). Written as DNA, the CDR3 is TGTGCCAGCAGCTTGAATCAGGGCTCAAATGAAAAACTGTTTTTT. Protein: CASSLNQGSNEKLFF.

This sequence joins TRBV6-1 and TRBJ1-6, with D possibly TRBD1 on 6 matching bases. CDR1 MNHNS and CDR2 SASEGT come from the germline V gene. The CDR3 loop spans 12 amino acids. V shed 7 bases and J shed 10 bases, with 11 bases lying between them. CDR3 sequence (DNA): TGTGCCAGCATAAAACAGGGATCACCCCTCCACTTT. It codes for CASIKQGSPLHF.

The chain employs TRBV18 and TRBJ1-2; 8 bases map to TRBD1. Germline CDR1 is KGHSH and CDR2 is LQKENI. The CDR3 is made up of 15 amino acids. V gave up 3 bases and J gave up 2 bases; unmatched junction bases: 5. The CDR3 here is CASSPWTGTNYGYTF. CDR3 sequence (DNA): TGTGCCAGCTCACCTTGGACAGGGACCAACTATGGCTACACCTTC.

This chain connects TRBV14 to TRBJ2-7; 7 nucleotides match TRBD1. The trim removed 0 bases at V and 4 bases at J, leaving 6 bases unmatched. The germline V gene encodes CDR1 SGHDN and CDR2 FVKESK. The CDR3 has 15 residues. The CDR3 protein is CASSQDSRGNYEQYF. CDR3 DNA: TGTGCCAGCAGCCAAGATTCCAGGGGGAATTACGAGCAGTACTTC.